The sequence of this T cell receptor (beta chain) was determined in a study of CD8 T cells in ankylosing spondylitis. Study-wide findings and caveats: Some motif variants had been reported before (in reactive arthritis synovial fluid and blood).

V was pared by 4 bases and J by 4 bases, with 11 bases between. CDR3 length: 13 residues. Germline V gives CDR1 SGHRS, CDR2 YFSETQ. This clonotype was seen at least ten times. Its antigen remains unknown. Construction of TCR beta libraries was performed using quantitative 5'-RACE with molecular barcodes. Via MiXCR, TCRdb re-called the 5' RACE reads, giving one row per CDR3 protein. The table includes about 240,000 distinct CDR3 sequences, roughly 8.6% detected once. The clonotype originates from a male donor with ankylosing spondylitis or in good health (not recorded which). The chain employs TRBV5-1 and TRBJ1-2; D is perhaps TRBD1 (6 bases). Sequencing was performed on blood, either unsorted or a sorted T cell fraction (not recorded which). CDR3 DNA: TGCGCCAGCAGCGAAGGACAGTTCTATGGCTACACCTTC. It yields the protein CASSEGQFYGYTF.